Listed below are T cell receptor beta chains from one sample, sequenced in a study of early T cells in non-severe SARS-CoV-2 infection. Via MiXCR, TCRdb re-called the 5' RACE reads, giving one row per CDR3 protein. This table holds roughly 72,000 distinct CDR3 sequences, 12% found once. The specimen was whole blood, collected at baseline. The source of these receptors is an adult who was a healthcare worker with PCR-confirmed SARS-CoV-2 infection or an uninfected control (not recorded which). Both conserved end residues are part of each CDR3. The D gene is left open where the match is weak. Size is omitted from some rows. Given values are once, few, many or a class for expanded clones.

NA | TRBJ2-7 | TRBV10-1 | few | CASGRDRNYEQYF | TGCGCCAGCGGCCGGGACCGGAATTACGAGCAGTACTTC
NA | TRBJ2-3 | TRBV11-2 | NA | CASSLGRGVSTDTQYF | TGTGCCAGCAGCTTAGGTCGTGGCGTCAGCACAGATACGCAGTATTTT
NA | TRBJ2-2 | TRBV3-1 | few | CASSPGITGELFF | TGTGCCAGCAGCCCTGGGATTACCGGGGAGCTGTTTTTT
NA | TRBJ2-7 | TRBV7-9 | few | CASSLGTVLEQYF | TGTGCCAGCAGCTTAGGGACAGTCCTGGAGCAGTACTTC
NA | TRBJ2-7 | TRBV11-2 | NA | CASSLFAGRNEQYF | TGTGCCAGCAGCTTATTTGCGGGGAGGAACGAGCAGTACTTC
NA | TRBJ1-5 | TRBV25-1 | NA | CASSSDRSNQPQHF | TGTGCCAGCAGCTCAGACAGGTCGAATCAGCCCCAGCATTTT
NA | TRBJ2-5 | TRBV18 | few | CASSPQGEETQYF | TGTGCCAGCTCACCACAGGGAGAAGAGACCCAGTACTTC
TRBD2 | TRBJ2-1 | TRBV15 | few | CATSRDVTSGLNEQFF | TGTGCCACCAGCAGAGATGTTACTAGCGGCCTCAATGAGCAGTTCTTC
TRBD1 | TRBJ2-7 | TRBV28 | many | CASSNPRGPYEQYF | TGTGCCAGCAGTAACCCCAGGGGGCCCTACGAGCAGTACTTC
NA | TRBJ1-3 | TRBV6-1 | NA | CASSEAGAGNTIYF | TGTGCCAGCAGTGAAGCTGGGGCCGGAAACACCATATATTTT
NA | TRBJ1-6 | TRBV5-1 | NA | CTSSLGPGRNSPLHF | TGCACCAGCAGCTTGGGCCCCGGGCGTAATTCACCCCTCCACTTT
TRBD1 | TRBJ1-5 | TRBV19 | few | CATMGQGASQPQHF | TGTGCCACTATGGGACAGGGGGCCTCTCAGCCCCAGCATTTT
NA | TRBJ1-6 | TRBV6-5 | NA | CASSYSAGASNSPLHF | TGTGCCAGCAGTTACTCGGCGGGGGCGAGTAATTCACCCCTCCACTTT
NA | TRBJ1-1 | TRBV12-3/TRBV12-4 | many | CASSLVGNTEAFF | TGTGCCAGCAGTTTAGTCGGGAACACTGAAGCTTTCTTT
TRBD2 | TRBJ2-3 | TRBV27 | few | CASSTPAGGQDTQYF | TGTGCCAGCAGTACCCCCGCGGGGGGGCAAGATACGCAGTATTTT
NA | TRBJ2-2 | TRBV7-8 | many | CASSLGRWGASSGELFF | TGTGCCAGCAGCTTAGGTCGGTGGGGCGCGTCATCCGGGGAGCTGTTTTTT
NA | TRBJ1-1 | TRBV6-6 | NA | CASSWVQIVNTEAFF | TGTGCCAGCAGTTGGGTCCAGATTGTGAACACTGAAGCTTTCTTT
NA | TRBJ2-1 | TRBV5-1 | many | CASSLSPDSNEQFF | TGCGCCAGCAGCTTATCGCCGGATAGTAATGAGCAGTTCTTC
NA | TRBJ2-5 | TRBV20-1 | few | CSARISRGFQETQYF | TGCAGTGCTAGGATCTCGCGGGGCTTCCAAGAGACCCAGTACTTC
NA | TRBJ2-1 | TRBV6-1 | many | CASKRTILQDEQFF | TGTGCCAGCAAAAGGACAATTCTACAGGATGAGCAGTTCTTC
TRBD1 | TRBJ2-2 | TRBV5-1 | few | CASRAGGGSTGELFF | TGCGCCAGCAGAGCAGGGGGCGGCTCCACCGGGGAGCTGTTTTTT
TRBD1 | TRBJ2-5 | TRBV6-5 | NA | CASSRQGTVETQYF | TGTGCCAGCAGTAGACAGGGGACGGTAGAGACCCAGTACTTC
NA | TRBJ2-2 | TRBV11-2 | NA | CASSFWKDPSTGELFF | TGTGCCAGCAGCTTCTGGAAGGACCCGTCCACCGGGGAGCTGTTTTTT
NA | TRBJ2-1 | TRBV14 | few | CASSQGAWAPSSF | TGTGCCAGCAGCCAAGGGGCTTGGGCCCCCAGCTCCTTC
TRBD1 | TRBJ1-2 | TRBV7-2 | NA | CASSLDGGQIYGYTF | TGTGCCAGCAGCTTAGATGGGGGACAGATCTATGGCTACACCTTC
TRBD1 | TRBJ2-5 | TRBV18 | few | CASSPGQGYTETQYF | TGTGCCAGCTCACCAGGACAGGGGTATACGGAGACCCAGTACTTC
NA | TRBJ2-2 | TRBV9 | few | CASSVETGRANTGELFF | TGTGCCAGCAGCGTGGAGACAGGGAGGGCGAACACCGGGGAGCTGTTTTTT
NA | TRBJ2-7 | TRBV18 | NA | CASSPRKGAYEQYF | TGTGCCAGCTCACCACGCAAAGGGGCGTACGAGCAGTACTTC
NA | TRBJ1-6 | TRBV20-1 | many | CSARETSYNSPLHF | TGCAGTGCTAGAGAGACGTCCTATAATTCACCCCTCCACTTT
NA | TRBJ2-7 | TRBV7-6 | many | CASSPQDSYEQYF | TGTGCCAGCAGCCCTCAGGACTCCTACGAGCAGTACTTC
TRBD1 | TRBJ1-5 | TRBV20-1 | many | CSAILDRVGNQPQHF | TGCAGTGCTATCCTCGACAGGGTGGGCAATCAGCCCCAGCATTTT
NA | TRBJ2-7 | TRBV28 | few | CASSSPGPSYEQYF | TGTGCCAGCAGTTCGCCAGGCCCCTCCTACGAGCAGTACTTC
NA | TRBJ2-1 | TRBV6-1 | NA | CASSDTALGNNEQFF | TGTGCCAGCAGCGATACAGCACTAGGAAACAATGAGCAGTTCTTC
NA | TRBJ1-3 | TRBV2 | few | CASSRQVGSLETPYF | TGTGCCAGCAGTAGACAGGTCGGATCTCTGGAAACACCATATTTT
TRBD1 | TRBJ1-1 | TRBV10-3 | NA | CAINPGQGASEAFF | TGTGCCATCAATCCGGGACAGGGGGCTTCTGAAGCTTTCTTT
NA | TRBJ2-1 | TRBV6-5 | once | CASSYRVLGNEQFF | TGTGCCAGCAGTTACAGGGTTCTAGGCAATGAGCAGTTCTTC
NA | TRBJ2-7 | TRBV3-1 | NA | CASSQDNGVYEQYF | TGTGCCAGCAGCCAAGATAACGGGGTTTACGAGCAGTACTTC
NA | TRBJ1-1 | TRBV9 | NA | CASSVTGMNTEAFF | TGTGCCAGCAGCGTAACAGGGATGAACACTGAAGCTTTCTTT
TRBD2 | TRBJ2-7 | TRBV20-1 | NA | CSARVRGGTNEQYF | TGCAGTGCTAGGGTGCGGGGGGGCACCAACGAGCAGTACTTC
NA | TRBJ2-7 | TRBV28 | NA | CASSLVGGAPREQYF | TGTGCCAGCAGTTTAGTGGGGGGGGCCCCTCGCGAGCAGTACTTC
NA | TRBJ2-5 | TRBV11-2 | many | CASSLVDRAGLQETQYF | TGTGCCAGCAGCTTAGTCGATCGGGCAGGTCTCCAAGAGACCCAGTACTTC
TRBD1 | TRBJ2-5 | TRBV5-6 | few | CASRPTGTGEETQYF | TGTGCCAGCAGGCCGACCGGGACAGGGGAAGAGACCCAGTACTTC
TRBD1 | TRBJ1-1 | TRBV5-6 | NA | CASSHRGERMNTEAFF | TGTGCCAGCAGTCACAGGGGGGAGAGGATGAACACTGAAGCTTTCTTT
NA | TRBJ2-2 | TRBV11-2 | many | CASTHHRLVRYTGELFF | TGTGCCAGCACCCACCACAGACTAGTCCGGTACACCGGGGAGCTGTTTTTT
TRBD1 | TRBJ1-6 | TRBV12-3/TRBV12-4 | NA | CASSLGQGSSPLHF | TGTGCCAGCAGTCTTGGACAGGGTAGTTCACCCCTCCACTTT
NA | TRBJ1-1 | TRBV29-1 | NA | CSVVVSQNTEAFF | TGCAGCGTTGTTGTCAGTCAGAACACTGAAGCTTTCTTT
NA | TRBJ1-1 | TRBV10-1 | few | CASSEGNGSMNTEAFF | TGCGCCAGCAGTGAGGGGAACGGCAGTATGAACACTGAAGCTTTCTTT
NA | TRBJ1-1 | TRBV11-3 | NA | CASATGGSGTEAFF | TGTGCCAGCGCCACTGGGGGGTCCGGCACTGAAGCTTTCTTT
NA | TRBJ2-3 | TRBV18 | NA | CASSPTGNPDTQYF | TGTGCCAGCTCACCGACCGGGAACCCAGATACGCAGTATTTT
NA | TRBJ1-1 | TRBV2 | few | CASSEALGGTEAFF | TGTGCCAGCAGTGAAGCGCTGGGAGGCACTGAAGCTTTCTTT
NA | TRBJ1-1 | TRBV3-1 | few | CASSRRHQNTEAFF | TGTGCCAGCAGCCGGCGGCACCAGAACACTGAAGCTTTCTTT
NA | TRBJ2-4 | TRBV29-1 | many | CSVVPTGGQAAKNIQYF | TGCAGCGTTGTGCCTACCGGGGGGCAGGCAGCCAAAAACATTCAGTACTTC
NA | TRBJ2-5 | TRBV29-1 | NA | CSVGQGIETQYF | TGCAGCGTTGGGCAGGGGATTGAGACCCAGTACTTC